This TCR beta chain was profiled in a study of shared clonotypes between healthy human individuals. General study results and limits: Sample collection involved blood only; tissue repertoires are likely different. Only a few donors were included, so the genetic and exposure-history diversity represented was limited.

V dropped 0 bases and J dropped 7 bases, with 12 bases sitting between them. Per the germline V gene, CDR1 is SEHNR and CDR2 is FQNEAQ (reference sequence). This CDR3 comprises 15 residues. The method was immunoSEQ multiplex PCR; TCRdb's version includes in-frame clones alone and lacks a portion of them. Among about 2.4 million clones, around nine tenths were seen once, and the ten largest hold 0.11% to 0.15%. As to this clone: Its antigen is still unknown.

This rearrangement joins TRBV7-9 to TRBJ1-4; the D is unclear. This TCR came from a man between 18 and 29 years old in good health. The sample comprised naive CD4+ T cells sorted from blood. Subset in this sample: CD45RA+ positively selected. The CDR3 DNA follows: TGTGCCAGCAGCTTAGCGGAAGGGAAGGGTGAAAAACTGTTTTTT. Its protein product is CASSLAEGKGEKLFF.